This passage covers 32 T cell receptor beta chains from one sample sequenced in a study of STAT5B mutations in CD4+ large granular lymphocyte leukemia. Sequenced by immunoSEQ multiplex PCR; TCRdb stores in-frame clones only, minus some. The sample comprises tens of thousands of clones, about two thirds of which are singletons, and 2% rests with the top ten. Sequencing was performed on CD4+ T cells from blood buffy coats. Receptors were obtained from a human donor in good health.

This chain links TRBV7-5 with TRBJ1-1; the DNA was not compared with TRBD1, the D call given in the table. TRBV7-5 is given as a pseudogene. There are 15 residues in the CDR3. The CDR3 protein is CARSFPGTGNTEAFF. The CDR3 nucleotides read TGTGCCAGAAGCTTCCCTGGGACAGGGAACACTGAAGCTTTCTTT.

This clone occurred once. This chain connects TRBV6-1 to TRBJ1-5; 7 positions agree with TRBD1. The CDR3 length is 15 residues. Germline assignment: CDR1 MNHNS and CDR2 SASEGT. The V gene end was trimmed by 6 bases and the J gene end by 1 base; junction bases not matched to a gene: 6. This CDR3 is CASSAQGMSNQPQHF. The CDR3, as DNA: TGTGCCAGCAGCGCACAGGGGATGAGCAATCAGCCCCAGCATTTT.

The chain links TRBV6-1 to TRBJ1-2; D not certain. Trimming cost V 1 base and J 5 bases, with 5 bases left between them. The CDR3 consists of 12 residues. CDR1 is MNHNS and CDR2 is SASEGT in the germline V gene. The CDR3, as DNA: TGTGCCAGCAGTGAAGTGGGATATGGCTACACCTTC. This encodes CASSEVGYGYTF.

The V and J genes are TRBV19 and TRBJ1-1; 9 bases fit TRBD1. V shed 4 bases, J shed 2 bases, and the junction held 5 bases outside the gene matches. The CDR3 has 15 residues. The V gene's germline CDR1 is LNHDA and CDR2 SQIVND (reference sequence). The CDR3 region is CASSRDRVINTEAFF. CDR3 nucleotide sequence: TGTGCCAGTAGTAGGGACAGGGTAATTAACACTGAAGCTTTCTTT.

This clone was counted once. CDR3 sequence (DNA): TGTGCCAGCAGTCCACAGGGTTCCTATAATTCACCCCTCCACTTT. Amino acids: CASSPQGSYNSPLHF. This chain connects TRBV6-6 to TRBJ1-6, with D possibly matching TRBD1 (6 bases). CDR1 MNHNY and CDR2 SVGAGI come from the germline V gene (reference sequence). This CDR3 contains 15 residues. Trimming cost V 5 bases and J 1 base, with 9 bases left between them.

This chain uses TRBV6-5 with TRBJ2-1; D ambiguous. Germline CDR1 and CDR2: MNHEY and SVGAGI. V dropped 6 bases and J dropped 11 bases, with 11 bases sitting between them. The CDR3 spans 11 residues. DNA for the CDR3: TGTGCCAGCAGCAGACAAAATAAGCAGTTCTTC. This codes for CASSRQNKQFF.

The chain couples TRBV11-1 to TRBJ1-4, with TRBD1 matching 10 bases. The CDR3 covers 13 residues. CDR1 is SGHAT and CDR2 is FQDESV in the germline V gene (reference sequence). V lost 5 bases, J lost 7 bases, and 1 base stayed unmatched. The CDR3 DNA follows: TGTGCCAGCAGCCGGGACAGGGGTGAAAAACTGTTTTTT. Residues: CASSRDRGEKLFF.

The chain is built from TRBV6-5 and TRBJ1-1, with 7 bases matching TRBD1. The V and J ends lost 8 bases and 5 bases, in that order; junction bases with no gene match: 11. This CDR3 is built from 14 residues. CDR1 and CDR2 from the germline V gene are MNHEY and SVGAGI. CDR3 sequence: CASLRLGGGTEAFF. The DNA for the CDR3 is TGTGCCAGCCTCAGATTAGGGGGCGGAACTGAAGCTTTCTTT.

This sequence joins TRBV6-1 and TRBJ1-6; 8 bases map to TRBD1. Germline V gives CDR1 MNHNS, CDR2 SASEGT. The CDR3 spans 13 residues. Unmatched junction bases numbered 5, after V lost 10 bases and J lost 6 bases. In nucleotides, the CDR3 is TGTGCCATGCAGGGGGCGGGTAATTCACCCCTCCACTTT. It specifies CAMQGAGNSPLHF.

The rearrangement joins TRBV18 to TRBJ1-2; 9 bases map to TRBD1. V lost 2 bases, J lost 8 bases, and 6 bases stayed unmatched. Germline CDR1 is KGHSH and CDR2 is LQKENI. CDR3 length equals 14 residues. Written as DNA, the CDR3 is TGTGCCAGCTCACCAGAGGGACAGGGCAGAGGCTACACCTTC. This codes for CASSPEGQGRGYTF.

This chain joins TRBV11-2 and TRBJ2-7; D possibly matches TRBD1 or TRBD2 (5 bases each). V lost 5 bases, J lost 3 bases, and 14 bases lay in between. CDR3 length: 14 amino acids. Germline V lookup: CDR1 SGHAT, CDR2 FQNNGV. CDR3 region: CASSRRDRVYEQYF. The CDR3, as DNA: TGTGCCAGCAGCCGCCGGGACCGCGTCTACGAGCAGTACTTC.

The chain has TRBV29-1 and TRBJ2-5, with unresolved D. Germline CDR1 is SQVTM and CDR2 is ANQGSEA. Trimming took off 3 bases at V and 1 base at J, with 9 bases between the two ends. This CDR3 comprises 13 residues. The CDR3 region is CSVDVQPQETQYF. DNA of the CDR3: TGCAGCGTTGATGTCCAGCCCCAAGAGACCCAGTACTTC.

This rearrangement joins TRBV28 to TRBJ2-7; 9 nucleotides agree with TRBD1. Germline V gene lookup returns CDR1 MDHEN and CDR2 SYDVKM. Trimming took 7 bases from V and 5 from J; bases not matched to a gene: 15. CDR3 size: 16 residues. CDR3 sequence: CASNGPSGTGSHEQYF. The CDR3 DNA reads as TGTGCCAGCAATGGTCCTTCCGGGACAGGGAGCCACGAGCAGTACTTC. Together with reference TRBV28 and TRBJ2-7, the CDR3 gives the full variable domain: DVKVTQSSRYLVKRTGEKVFLECVQDMDHENMFWYRQDPGLGLRLIYFSYDVKMKEKGDIPEGYSVSREKKERFSLILESASTNQTSMYLCASNGPSGTGSHEQYFGPGTRLTVT.

In this sample, this clone turned up once. The J gene is TRBJ2-7, the V gene TRBV7-2; TRBD1 matches at 11 bases. Germline V gene sequence: CDR1 SGHTA, CDR2 FQGNSA. This CDR3 comprises 19 residues. Germline trimming cut 1 base from V and 5 bases from J; bases unmatched to any gene: 16. The CDR3 sequence is CASSLGDRGTSWGFHEQYF. The CDR3 DNA follows: TGTGCCAGCAGCTTAGGGGACAGGGGGACTAGTTGGGGGTTCCACGAGCAGTACTTC.

V and J are TRBV9 and TRBJ2-2, with D unresolved. The CDR3 sequence is 14 residues long. V gave up 0 bases and J gave up 0 bases, with 3 bases separating them. The germline CDR1 and CDR2 sequences are SGDLS and YYNGEE. CDR3 bases: TGTGCCAGCAGCGTAGTGTCGAACACCGGGGAGCTGTTTTTT. Translating gives CASSVVSNTGELFF.

The chain links TRBV4-2 to TRBJ1-4; TRBD1 might be the D (5 bases). The CDR3 is made up of 17 amino acids. Trimming removed 2 bases at V and 5 bases at J, with 18 bases between. Germline V gene data show CDR1 as LGHNA and CDR2 as YNFKEQ. The CDR3 is CASSQLTAGGVNEKLFF. CDR3 nucleotide sequence: TGTGCCAGCAGCCAACTTACCGCTGGGGGTGTGAATGAAAAACTGTTTTTT.

This clone was counted between two and nine times. The gene calls are TRBV7-9 and TRBJ1-6; D gene unclear. The CDR3 spans 15 residues. Trimming removed 2 bases at V and 7 bases at J, with 12 bases between. The germline CDR1 and CDR2 sequences are SEHNR and FQNEAQ (reference sequence). CDR3: CASSLSPIGNSPLHF. DNA for the CDR3: TGTGCCAGCAGCTTAAGTCCTATAGGGAATTCACCCCTCCACTTT.

The CDR3, as DNA: TGTGCCAGCAGGGGGACAGGGAGCAATCAGCCCCAGCATTTT. It codes for CASRGTGSNQPQHF. This chain joins TRBV2 and TRBJ1-5, with 9 bases that match TRBD1. CDR1 is SNHLY and CDR2 is FYNNEI in the germline V gene. This CDR3 has 14 amino acids. V lost 6 bases and J lost 1; bases outside the gene matches: 1.

This sequence joins TRBV7-2 and TRBJ2-7, with 8 bases fitting TRBD2. V trimming: 1 base; J trimming: 0 bases; junction bases outside the gene matches: 8. The CDR3 has 17 amino acids. The V gene's germline CDR1 is SGHTA and CDR2 FQGNSA. The CDR3 coding sequence is TGTGCCAGCAGCTTAGTCCTGGCGGGGGGCTCCTCCTACGAGCAGTACTTC. Protein: CASSLVLAGGSSYEQYF.

V and J are TRBV19 and TRBJ1-4, with D tentatively TRBD1 (5 bases). With 4 bases removed from V and 8 bases from J, the gap between germline ends came to 17 bases. The CDR3 spans 15 residues. Per the germline V gene, CDR1 is LNHDA and CDR2 is SQIVND (reference sequence). Here the CDR3 reads CASSSGQGMREKLFF. The CDR3 coding sequence is TGTGCCAGTAGTAGTGGTCAGGGAATGAGGGAAAAACTGTTTTTT.

The genes are TRBV7-2 and TRBJ2-3, with D unresolved. CDR3 size: 14 residues. Trimming took off 5 bases at V and 3 bases at J, with 12 bases between the two ends. Germline V CDR1 and CDR2: SGHTA, FQGNSA. CDR3 nucleotides: TGTGCCAGCAGCCCAAGGCAATTGACAGATACGCAGTATTTT. Translating gives CASSPRQLTDTQYF.

V usage is TRBV6-4 and J usage is TRBJ2-1; tentatively, D is TRBD1 or TRBD2 (5 bases each). The CDR3 contains 13 residues. V lost 8 bases and J lost 12, with 20 bases in between. Germline-derived CDR1 and CDR2 are MRHNA and SNTAGT. CDR3 nucleotide sequence: TGTGCCAGCTCCCGGGACCGCGACAATCGGCAGTTCTTC. Translation: CASSRDRDNRQFF.

This clone has just a few counts. This chain uses TRBV7-9 with TRBJ1-4; D is unresolved. This CDR3 is 12 amino acids long. Germline V gene data show CDR1 as SEHNR and CDR2 as FQNEAQ (reference sequence). V dropped 6 bases and J dropped 8 bases, with 10 bases sitting between them. The CDR3 region is CASSLNREKLFF. CDR3 DNA: TGTGCCAGCAGTCTTAACCGGGAAAAACTGTTTTTT.

The chain recombines TRBV5-1 with TRBJ2-3; D is unclear. The CDR3 contains 15 residues. Germline values: CDR1 SGHRS, CDR2 YFSETQ. The ends were cut back, 1 base at V and 4 bases at J, with 13 bases in the middle. The CDR3 region is CASSLLQPGSDTQYF. DNA of the CDR3: TGCGCCAGCAGCTTGTTGCAGCCTGGGTCAGATACGCAGTATTTT.

This rearrangement joins TRBV7-6 to TRBJ1-1; D is ambiguous. The ends were cut back, 1 base at V and 9 bases at J, with 12 bases in the middle. The CDR3 contains 13 residues. Per the germline V gene, CDR1 is SGHVS and CDR2 is FNYEAQ. DNA of the CDR3: TGTGCCAGCAGCTTAGGGTTCCGAGAGAAAGCTTTCTTT. This translates into CASSLGFREKAFF. Full variable domain (rest looked up from reference TRBV7-6 and TRBJ1-1): GAGVSQSPRYKVTKRGQDVALRCDPISGHVSLYWYRQALGQGPEFLTYFNYEAQQDKSGLPNDRFSAERPEGSISTLTIQRTEQRDSAMYRCASSLGFREKAFFGQGTRLTVV.

The chain recombines TRBV25-1 with TRBJ2-3, with no clear D. The CDR3 runs to 13 residues. Between the trimmed V and J ends, which lost 4 bases and 1 base, there was a span of 6 bases. CDR1 and CDR2 (germline): MGHDK, SYGVNS. The CDR3 is CASSGWGTDTQYF. CDR3 coding DNA: TGTGCCAGCAGTGGCTGGGGCACAGATACGCAGTATTTT. The variable domain in full, completed from reference TRBV25-1 and TRBJ2-3, reads EADIYQTPRYLVIGTGKKITLECSQTMGHDKMYWYQQDPGMELHLIHYSYGVNSTEKGDLSSESTVSRIRTEHFPLTLESARPSHTSQYLCASSGWGTDTQYFGPGTRLTVL.

Only a few counts were recorded for this clone. One junction end disagrees with the germline gene, perhaps due to a read error. V gene TRBV2 combines with J gene TRBJ2-7; 7 nucleotides align to TRBD1. CDR3 length: 10 amino acids. Germline CDR1 is SNHLY and CDR2 is FYNNEI. For the CDR3, the DNA is TGTGCCAGCAGTGACCGGGACAGAGCCTTC. Encoded protein: CASSDRDRAF.

The chain joins TRBV6-6 to TRBJ1-4; D is ambiguous. Trimming took 0 bases from V and 8 from J, leaving 4 bases between them. The CDR3 has 12 amino acids. Per the germline V gene, CDR1 is MNHNY and CDR2 is SVGAGI (reference sequence). The CDR3 spells CASSYSNEKLFF. Here the CDR3 DNA reads TGTGCCAGCAGTTACTCCAACGAAAAACTGTTTTTT.

This sequence joins TRBV30 and TRBJ2-2; D is unclear. This CDR3 comprises 15 residues. V dropped 3 bases and J dropped 0 bases, with 11 bases sitting between them. From germline, CDR1 is GTSNPN and CDR2 SVGIG (reference sequence). The CDR3 sequence is CAWRPGRANTGELFF. The CDR3, as DNA: TGTGCCTGGAGACCCGGGCGTGCGAACACCGGGGAGCTGTTTTTT.

This clone was seen a handful of times. The chain recombines TRBV5-1 with TRBJ1-6; 8 bases are a match to TRBD1. From germline, CDR1 is SGHRS and CDR2 YFSETQ. V lost 1 base and J lost 10; bases outside the gene matches: 13. The CDR3 is 17 amino acids. The CDR3 coding sequence is TGCGCCAGCAGCTTGAGTGGACAGGGTGGAGTAGCGTCACCCCTCCACTTT. Translated: CASSLSGQGGVASPLHF.

This clone has a single count. This chain links TRBV29-1 with TRBJ2-5; 7 nucleotides agree with TRBD1. With 7 bases clipped from V and 1 base from J, the junction kept 12 bases outside the gene matches. This CDR3 region has 15 residues. In germline, CDR1 is SQVTM, CDR2 ANQGSEA. The DNA for the CDR3 is TGCAGCGCTGATAGTGACAGGGCCGTCCAAGAGACCCAGTACTTC. Translation gives CSADSDRAVQETQYF.

This clone has just a few counts. V and J are TRBV4-2 and TRBJ1-3; a weak D match, TRBD1 (5 bases). The CDR3 totals 14 residues. Germline V gives CDR1 LGHNA, CDR2 YNFKEQ. The V and J ends lost 0 bases and 6 bases respectively, with 9 bases between them. The CDR3 is CASSQEGRQNTIYF. The CDR3 coding sequence is TGTGCCAGCAGCCAAGAGGGGCGACAAAACACCATATATTTT.